One sample yielded the 2 T cell receptor beta chains listed below, sequenced in a study of beta chain features in type 1 diabetes. Of the isolated RNA, all was reverse transcribed, and so the sequenced material was expressed TCRB transcripts. Generated by immunoSEQ multiplex PCR, the TCRdb table keeps only in-frame clones and is missing some. The sample records around 110,000 clones, about 16% being singletons. Their target antigens are unknown. Study-wide findings and caveats: Type 1 diabetes patients showed a moderate but significant shortening of TCRB CDR3s in all four CD4+ subsets.

The sequenced sample was central memory CD4+ T cells from blood. The receptors derive from a man between 25 and 39 years old with type 1 diabetes.

J is TRBJ2-5 and V is TRBV30; no definite D call. V was clipped by 0 bases and J by 5 bases, with 7 bases between them. The CDR3 runs 12 residues. Germline CDR1 and CDR2: GTSNPN and SVGIG (reference sequence). This chain's CDR3 is CAWSVQWETQYF. The CDR3 coding sequence is TGTGCCTGGAGTGTACAGTGGGAGACCCAGTACTTC. Variable domain in full (rest from reference TRBV30 and TRBJ2-5): SQTIHQWPATLVQPVGSPLSLECTVEGTSNPNLYWYRQAAGRGLQLLFYSVGIGQISSEVPQNLSASRPQDRQFILSSKKLLLSDSGFYLCAWSVQWETQYFGPGTRLLVL.

This clone was recorded a few times. The chain uses TRBV7-2 and TRBJ2-5, with 7 bases that match TRBD1. CDR1 is SGHTA and CDR2 is FQGNSA in the germline V gene. V gave up 5 bases and J gave up 0 bases; unmatched junction bases: 6. The length of the CDR3 is 15 residues. CDR3 coding DNA: TGTGCCAGCAGCCTCGGGACAGCGTACCAAGAGACCCAGTACTTC. Protein: CASSLGTAYQETQYF.